One sample yielded the 18 T cell receptor beta chains listed below, sequenced in a study of identical twins. MiXCR, applied by TCRdb to the 5' RACE reads, yields one record per CDR3 protein. The data contain under 800,000 distinct CDR3 sequences, roughly 20% of them singletons. The same specimen was also included in a second study, on T cells expressing NK-cell markers.

Sequenced: PBMCs. The receptors stem from a woman between 18 and 29 years old in good health.

The V and J genes are TRBV11-1 and TRBJ1-1; 8 bases fit TRBD1. The trim removed 4 bases at V and 6 bases at J, leaving 7 bases unmatched. Germline V CDR1 and CDR2: SGHAT, FQDESV (reference sequence). This CDR3 is 14 amino acids long. Here the CDR3 reads CASSYGQGGPEAFF. In nucleotides, the CDR3 is TGTGCCAGCAGCTACGGACAGGGTGGGCCTGAAGCTTTCTTT.

This clonotype showed up just a few times. The chain employs TRBV20-1 and TRBJ2-3; D is unresolved. The CDR3 is made up of 13 amino acids. V was pared by 0 bases and J by 5 bases, with 9 bases between. Germline V gives CDR1 DFQATT, CDR2 SNEGSKA (reference sequence). The CDR3 loop is CSARDNGGDTQYF. Written as DNA, the CDR3 is TGCAGTGCTAGAGACAACGGTGGAGATACGCAGTATTTT.

This clonotype has just a few counts. The chain uses TRBV29-1 and TRBJ1-1; no clear D gene. The CDR3 totals 14 residues. The germline V gene has CDR1 SQVTM and CDR2 ANQGSEA. V was trimmed by 5 bases and J by 1 base, leaving 14 bases between them. CDR3 in DNA: TGCAGCGTTCGTGCCATGAGTTGGAACACTGAAGCTTTCTTT. Its protein is CSVRAMSWNTEAFF.

The rearrangement uses TRBV5-1 and TRBJ2-5; D is unresolved. CDR3 length equals 15 residues. The germline gives CDR1 SGHRS, CDR2 YFSETQ. V lost 2 bases and J 1 base, leaving 12 bases between the germline ends. The DNA of the CDR3 is TGCGCCAGCAGCTTAACATTGGGTCCCCAAGAGACCCAGTACTTC. It translates to CASSLTLGPQETQYF.

Concerning this clonotype itself: One junction end does not reproduce the germline sequence, and a read error may be involved. This chain joins TRBV29-1 and TRBJ2-7; tentatively, D is TRBD1 (7 bases). The germline CDR1 and CDR2 sequences are SQVTM and ANQGSEA. This CDR3 has 13 residues. CDR3 in amino acids: CSAEEGASYEKYF. The CDR3 region has the DNA TGCAGCGCTGAGGAGGGGGCCTCCTACGAGAAGTACTTC.

Ten or more counts support this clonotype. CDR3 sequence reads: CASTTGAQPQHF. CDR3 DNA sequence: TGTGCCAGCACCACAGGGGCTCAGCCCCAGCATTTT. The chain is built from TRBV2 and TRBJ1-5; 7 bases are a match to TRBD1. The length of the CDR3 is 12 residues. CDR1 SNHLY and CDR2 FYNNEI come from the germline V gene. V was clipped by 7 bases and J by 6 bases; unmatched bases: 3.

This clonotype has at least ten counts. The CDR3 reads CASRTTSTDTQYF. The CDR3 DNA reads TGCGCCAGCAGGACAACTAGCACAGATACGCAGTATTTT. The genes are TRBV10-2 and TRBJ2-3; D ambiguous. V lost 6 bases, J lost 0 bases, and 7 bases lay in between. The CDR3 has 13 amino acids. From germline, CDR1 is WSHSY and CDR2 SAAADI.

The gene calls are TRBV7-9 and TRBJ2-7; 7 bases align to TRBD1. V gave up 5 bases and J gave up 6 bases; unmatched junction bases: 10. Germline V lookup: CDR1 SEHNR, CDR2 FQNEAQ (reference sequence). This CDR3 is 14 amino acids long. The CDR3: CASSTTGVVGEQYF. DNA of the CDR3: TGTGCCAGCAGCACAACAGGGGTAGTTGGCGAGCAGTACTTC.

This clonotype was observed a few times. For the CDR3, the DNA is TGTGCCACCAGTGAAGGCGGTGACTACGAGCAGTACTTC. It yields the protein CATSEGGDYEQYF. J is TRBJ2-7 and V is TRBV24-1; D not resolved. There are 13 residues in the CDR3. Germline CDR1 reads KGHDR; CDR2 reads SFDVKD. Deletions cut 4 bases from V and 3 bases from J, with 9 bases between.

The sample holds one count of this clonotype. The CDR3 sequence is CASSLGRTRDEKLFF. In nucleotides, the CDR3 is TGTGCCAGCAGTTTGGGCCGTACCCGAGATGAAAAACTGTTTTTT. The chain links TRBV27 to TRBJ1-4, with unresolved D. The CDR3 is 15 amino acids. CDR1 and CDR2 (germline): MNHEY, SMNVEV (reference sequence). V was cut by 3 bases and J by 6 bases, with 14 bases left in between. The whole variable domain, filled in from reference TRBV27 and TRBJ1-4, reads EAQVTQNPRYLITVTGKKLTVTCSQNMNHEYMSWYRQDPGLGLRQIYYSMNVEVTDKGDVPEGYKVSRKEKRNFPLILESPSPNQTSLYFCASSLGRTRDEKLFFGSGTQLSVL.

A few counts support this clonotype. This CDR3 is CASSPVAGRRFF. The DNA of the CDR3 is TGTGCCAGCAGTCCGGTAGCGGGGAGACGGTTCTTC. This chain connects TRBV12-3 or TRBV12-4 to TRBJ2-1; the match to TRBD2 covers 8 bases. With 5 bases clipped from V and 15 bases from J, the junction kept 9 bases outside the gene matches. The CDR3 runs to 12 residues.

The sample holds one count of this clonotype. This chain connects TRBV29-1 to TRBJ1-2; TRBD1 matches at 11 bases. Germline CDR1 reads SQVTM; CDR2 reads ANQGSEA. V shed 3 bases and J 1 base; nucleotides not matched to a gene: 4. The CDR3 has 15 amino acids. The CDR3 region is CSVEDRGLSNYGYTF. The CDR3 bases are TGCAGCGTTGAGGACAGGGGGCTCAGTAACTATGGCTACACCTTC.

The chain is built from TRBV20-1 and TRBJ2-5, with D possibly TRBD1 on 6 matching bases. The V gene lost 7 bases and the J gene lost 8 bases, with 14 bases spanning the gap. Per germline, CDR1 DFQATT and CDR2 SNEGSKA (reference sequence). The CDR3 length is 11 residues. The CDR3 DNA reads TGCAGTGTCCCGACAGGACCAACCCAGTACTTC. It is translated as CSVPTGPTQYF.

This clonotype has a handful of counts. This chain connects TRBV4-3 to TRBJ2-1, with 7 positions matching TRBD2. J gave up 0 bases and V 4 bases, and 15 bases lay outside the gene matches. Germline CDR1 is LGHNA and CDR2 is YSLEER. The CDR3 sequence is 19 residues long. In DNA form, the CDR3 reads TGCGCCAGCAGCCGCGATACTAGCGCGACCCAGAGCTCCTACAATGAGCAGTTCTTC. Its protein is CASSRDTSATQSSYNEQFF.

This chain connects TRBV29-1 to TRBJ2-5; weak D call: TRBD2 (5 bases). The germline V gene has CDR1 SQVTM and CDR2 ANQGSEA. The CDR3 loop spans 12 amino acids. The V end was cut by 4 bases, the J end by 4 bases, with 10 bases between. CDR3 in amino acids: CSVVPGVETQYF. In DNA, the CDR3 is TGCAGCGTTGTCCCCGGGGTAGAGACCCAGTACTTC.

This clonotype was observed a handful of times. V gene TRBV12-3 or TRBV12-4 combines with J gene TRBJ2-7, with 7 nucleotides matching TRBD1. The CDR3 is 14 amino acids. V shed 5 bases, J shed 5 bases, and the junction held 9 bases outside the gene matches. The CDR3 DNA reads as TGTGCCAGCAGTCCCTGGGAAGGGGGCGACGAGCAGTACTTC. Translated, it gives CASSPWEGGDEQYF.

This clonotype was counted at least ten times. This chain uses TRBV7-8 with TRBJ2-1; D remains unclear. V lost 5 bases to trimming and J lost 9 bases, with 14 bases between them. The CDR3 loop spans 13 amino acids. The germline gives CDR1 SGHVS, CDR2 FQNEAQ. CDR3 nucleotide sequence: TGTGCCAGCAGCCCCAGCCCTCGGAGTGAGCAGTTCTTC. It encodes CASSPSPRSEQFF.

This clonotype was recorded at least ten times. The junction does not match germline at one end; this may be a read error. This chain links TRBV28 with TRBJ2-7; 10 positions agree with TRBD1. Germline CDR1 and CDR2: MDHEN and SYDVKM. The CDR3 consists of 14 residues. CDR3 sequence reads: CASSPPGTGDIPIF. The CDR3 DNA reads as TGTGCCAGCAGTCCTCCCGGGACAGGGGATATTCCGATATTC.